These 9 T cell receptor beta chains originate from one sample sequenced in a study of early T cells in non-severe SARS-CoV-2 infection. TCRdb reprocessed the 5' RACE reads via MiXCR and lists one record per CDR3 protein. There are over 50,000 distinct CDR3 sequences in the sample; 7.7% occur only once, and 8% to 11% lies in the top ten. The sample here was whole blood, taken at baseline. The receptor source for this set is an adult who was a healthcare worker with PCR-confirmed SARS-CoV-2 infection or an uninfected control (not recorded which).

This clonotype appeared a few times. The CDR3 reads CATSDIQRGTQYF. CDR3 coding DNA: TGTGCCACCAGTGACATCCAGCGCGGTACGCAGTATTTT. The chain has TRBV24-1 and TRBJ2-3; no definite D call. Trimming took off 4 bases at V and 8 bases at J, with 12 bases between the two ends. The CDR3 sequence is 13 residues long. Germline CDR1 is KGHDR and CDR2 is SFDVKD.

This clonotype was recorded a few times. The chain links TRBV12-3 or TRBV12-4 to TRBJ2-3; D gene uncertain. Deletions cut 6 bases from V and 1 base from J, with 14 bases between. The CDR3 loop spans 15 amino acids. Written as DNA, the CDR3 is TGTGCCAGCAGCCCGCGTGGGGAAGGCACAGATACGCAGTATTTT. Translating gives CASSPRGEGTDTQYF.

The chain recombines TRBV9 with TRBJ1-4; a possible D gene is TRBD1 (5 bases). Germline V gene sequence: CDR1 SGDLS, CDR2 YYNGEE. The CDR3 has 15 residues. V lost 4 bases, J lost 3 bases, and 13 bases lay in between. The CDR3 bases are TGTGCCAGCAGCTCCCAGGGAGCCCCTAATGAAAAACTGTTTTTT. Translating it yields CASSSQGAPNEKLFF.

The chain carries TRBV19 and TRBJ2-7; perhaps TRBD1 as D (5 bases). Germline CDR1 and CDR2: LNHDA and SQIVND (reference sequence). Trimming removed 3 bases from V and 1 base from J, with 10 bases in between. The CDR3 extends over 14 amino acids. CDR3 in DNA: TGTGCCAGTAGTATCAGGGTCGGGTCCTACGAGCAGTACTTC. It specifies CASSIRVGSYEQYF.

This clonotype was counted between two and nine times. The V and J genes are TRBV20-1 and TRBJ2-1, with a weak D call TRBD2 (6 bases). The V end was cut by 4 bases, the J end by 3 bases, with 16 bases between. CDR1 DFQATT and CDR2 SNEGSKA come from the germline V gene (reference sequence). The CDR3 covers 15 residues. CDR3 protein: CSAKKDYLVYNEQFF. In DNA, the CDR3 is TGCAGTGCTAAAAAGGACTATTTGGTCTACAATGAGCAGTTCTTC.

The genes are TRBV4-1 and TRBJ2-7; 11 bases fit TRBD2. From germline, CDR1 is MGHRA and CDR2 YSYEKL. Unmatched junction bases numbered 11, after V lost 4 bases and J lost 3 bases. There are 17 residues in the CDR3. The CDR3 sequence is CASSRNRVTSGSYEQYF. CDR3 DNA sequence: TGCGCCAGCAGCCGAAATCGAGTCACTAGCGGGAGCTACGAGCAGTACTTC.

This clonotype has ten or more counts. The chain links TRBV20-1 to TRBJ2-1; D possibly corresponds to TRBD2 (6 bases). V dropped 0 bases and J dropped 0 bases, with 15 bases sitting between them. The germline V gene has CDR1 DFQATT and CDR2 SNEGSKA (reference sequence). The CDR3 has 17 amino acids. The CDR3 DNA sequence: TGCAGTGCTAGAGAGGAAGGGACTCGTTTCTCCTACAATGAGCAGTTCTTC. Residues: CSAREEGTRFSYNEQFF.

This clonotype was observed a single time. A clone one base away is much larger, so this may be a read error. CDR3 in DNA: TGCGCCAGCAGCCAGCAACAGGGGTCGTATTCACCCCTCCACTTT. Translated: CASSQQQGSYSPLHF. The chain links TRBV4-1 to TRBJ1-6; 7 bases agree with TRBD1. V dropped 3 bases and J dropped 8; count of bases not matched to a gene: 7. The CDR3 totals 15 residues. Germline V CDR1 and CDR2: MGHRA, YSYEKL.

Details on this clonotype: This may be a read error: a much more frequent sequence differs by one nucleotide. This chain connects TRBV20-1 to TRBJ2-3; no clear D gene. Looked up from germline, CDR1 is DFQATT and CDR2 is SNEGSKA (reference sequence). There are 14 residues in the CDR3. In DNA form, the CDR3 reads TGCAGAGCTAGAGCTGAGAGTCTCGTAGATACGCAGTATTTT. As protein: CRARAESLVDTQYF.